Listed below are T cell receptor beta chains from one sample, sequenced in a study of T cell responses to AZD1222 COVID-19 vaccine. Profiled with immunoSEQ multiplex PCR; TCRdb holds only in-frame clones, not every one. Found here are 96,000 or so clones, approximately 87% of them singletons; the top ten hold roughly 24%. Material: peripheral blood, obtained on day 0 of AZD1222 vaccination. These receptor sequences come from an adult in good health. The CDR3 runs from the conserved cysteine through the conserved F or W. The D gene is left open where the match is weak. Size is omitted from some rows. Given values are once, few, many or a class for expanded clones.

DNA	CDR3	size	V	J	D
TGTGCCAGCAGCTTAGTCCAAGAGACCCAGTACTTC	CASSLVQETQYF	-	TRBV11-2	TRBJ2-5	-
TGTGCCAGCAGTAGCACCTACGAGCAGTACTTC	CASSSTYEQYF	-	TRBV7-6	TRBJ2-7	-
TGCGCCAGCAGCCAAGAGTCAGGATGGGGCTATGGCTACACCTTC	CASSQESGWGYGYTF	-	TRBV4-1	TRBJ1-2	-
TGTGCCAGCATTGGGGCCAGAGCTTTCTTT	CASIGARAFF	-	TRBV28	TRBJ1-1	-
TGTGCCAGCAGCTCAGGTCTAGCGGGGGAGCAGTTCTTC	CASSSGLAGEQFF	-	TRBV7-9	TRBJ2-1	TRBD2
TGTGCCTGGAGTACAGGGTCCTCGGGCGTAAAGTACTTC	CAWSTGSSGVKYF	-	TRBV30	TRBJ2-7	-
TGTGCCAGCACCCGGACAGGCGTATATGGCTACACCTTC	CASTRTGVYGYTF	-	TRBV28	TRBJ1-2	TRBD1
TGTGCCTGGAGTCGGACAGGCCAAGAGACCCAGTACTTC	CAWSRTGQETQYF	-	TRBV30	TRBJ2-5	TRBD1
TGTGCCAGCAGTTTAGGGGGGAATGAGCAGTTCTTC	CASSLGGNEQFF	-	TRBV27	TRBJ2-1	-
TGTGCCATCAGTGAGTCTAGGGGAGGTAGCGGGAAGGCTCGTGAGCAGTACTTC	CAISESRGGSGKAREQYF	-	TRBV10-3	TRBJ2-7	TRBD2
TGTGCCAGCAGCCGCGGGACAGGGGGCGGAGGTGGCTACACCTTC	CASSRGTGGGGGYTF	once	TRBV7-9	TRBJ1-2	TRBD1
TGTGCCTGGAGCCAACTGACAGGACGGTCACCCCTCCACTTT	CAWSQLTGRSPLHF	-	TRBV30	TRBJ1-6	-
TGTGCCAGCAGCCCGTCTCGGGGAAATTCACCCCTCCACTTT	CASSPSRGNSPLHF	-	TRBV28	TRBJ1-6	-
TGTGCCAGCAGCCAAGTAGCGGAGCAGTTCTTC	CASSQVAEQFF	-	TRBV14	TRBJ2-1	-
TGTGCCTGGAGCGGGACGGTAAATGAAAAACTGTTTTTT	CAWSGTVNEKLFF	-	TRBV30	TRBJ1-4	-
TGTGCCAGTAGTCCGGGGACAGGGAGGGCTGAAGCTTTCTTT	CASSPGTGRAEAFF	-	TRBV19	TRBJ1-1	TRBD1
TGTGCCAGCAGCCGGACAGCCTACAATGAGCAGTTCTTC	CASSRTAYNEQFF	-	TRBV9	TRBJ2-1	-
TGTGCCAGCAGCCAAGTCCAGTCCGGGACGCAATACGAGCAGTACTTC	CASSQVQSGTQYEQYF	-	TRBV4-2	TRBJ2-7	-
TGTGCCAGCACCCCTCCGGGTTGGACAGAGCAGTTCTTC	CASTPPGWTEQFF	once	TRBV28	TRBJ2-1	-
TGTGCCAGCAGCTTGGCGACAGCGGGAGCTTACGAGCAGTACTTC	CASSLATAGAYEQYF	-	TRBV5-4	TRBJ2-7	TRBD2
TGTGCCAGCAGCCCCGAGGGCTCACCCCTCCACTTT	CASSPEGSPLHF	-	TRBV7-9	TRBJ1-6	-
TGTGCCAGCAGCCCGGGAAGTAGCGGCTCCTACGAGCAGTACTTC	CASSPGSSGSYEQYF	-	TRBV7-2	TRBJ2-7	-
TGTGCCAGCAGCTTGACCGGTCGGGGTTTGAGTGGAAACACCATATATTTT	CASSLTGRGLSGNTIYF	-	TRBV5-8	TRBJ1-3	-
TGTGCCAGCAGCCAAGGCTACCAAGAGACCCAGTACTTC	CASSQGYQETQYF	-	TRBV14	TRBJ2-5	-
TGTGCCTGGAGTGTGACACAGCTGAACACTGAAGCTTTCTTT	CAWSVTQLNTEAFF	-	TRBV30	TRBJ1-1	-
TGTGCCAGCAGATTAACACAGACCAATTCACCCCTCCACTTT	CASRLTQTNSPLHF	few	TRBV14	TRBJ1-6	-